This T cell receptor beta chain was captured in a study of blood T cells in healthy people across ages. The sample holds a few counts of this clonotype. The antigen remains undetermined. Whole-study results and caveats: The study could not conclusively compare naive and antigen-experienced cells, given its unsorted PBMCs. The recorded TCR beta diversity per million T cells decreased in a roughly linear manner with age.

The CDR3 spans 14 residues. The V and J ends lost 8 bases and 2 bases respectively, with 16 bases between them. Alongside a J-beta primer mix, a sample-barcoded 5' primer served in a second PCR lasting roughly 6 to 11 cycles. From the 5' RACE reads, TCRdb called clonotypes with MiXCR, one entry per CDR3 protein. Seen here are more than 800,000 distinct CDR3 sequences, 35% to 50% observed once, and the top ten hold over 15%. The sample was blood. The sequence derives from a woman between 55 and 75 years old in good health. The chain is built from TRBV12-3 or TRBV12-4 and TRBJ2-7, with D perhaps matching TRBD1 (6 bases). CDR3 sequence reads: CASSPLDSPYEQYF. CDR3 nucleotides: TGTGCCAGCTCTCCGTTGGACAGTCCCTACGAGCAGTACTTC.